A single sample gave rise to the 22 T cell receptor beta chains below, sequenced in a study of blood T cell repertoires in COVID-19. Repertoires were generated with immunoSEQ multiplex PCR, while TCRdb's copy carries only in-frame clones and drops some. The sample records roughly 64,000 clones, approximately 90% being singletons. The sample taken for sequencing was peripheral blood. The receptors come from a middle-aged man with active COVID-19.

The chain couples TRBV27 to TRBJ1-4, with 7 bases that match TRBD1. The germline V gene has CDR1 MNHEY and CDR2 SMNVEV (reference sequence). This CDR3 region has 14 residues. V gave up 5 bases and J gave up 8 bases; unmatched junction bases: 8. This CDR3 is CASSRGQRGEKLFF. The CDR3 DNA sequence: TGTGCCAGCAGTCGGGGACAGAGGGGGGAAAAACTGTTTTTT.

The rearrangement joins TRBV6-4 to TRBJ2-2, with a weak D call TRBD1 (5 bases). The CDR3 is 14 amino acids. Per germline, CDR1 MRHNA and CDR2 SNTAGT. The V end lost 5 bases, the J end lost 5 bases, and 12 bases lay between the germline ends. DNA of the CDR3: TGTGCCAGCAGTTACGAAGGGGAAACCGGGGAGCTGTTTTTT. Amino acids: CASSYEGETGELFF.

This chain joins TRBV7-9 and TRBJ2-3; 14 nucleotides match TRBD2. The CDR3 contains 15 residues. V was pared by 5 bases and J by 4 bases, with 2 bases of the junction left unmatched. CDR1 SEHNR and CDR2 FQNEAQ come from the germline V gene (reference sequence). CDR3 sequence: CASSRTSGGPDTQYF. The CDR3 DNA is TGTGCCAGCAGCAGGACTAGCGGGGGGCCAGATACGCAGTATTTT.

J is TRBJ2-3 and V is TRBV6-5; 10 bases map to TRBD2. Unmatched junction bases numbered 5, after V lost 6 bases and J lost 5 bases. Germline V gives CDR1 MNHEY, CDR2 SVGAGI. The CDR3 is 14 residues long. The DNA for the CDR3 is TGTGCCAGCAGGGTTTGGACTAGCGGAGATACGCAGTATTTT. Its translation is CASRVWTSGDTQYF.

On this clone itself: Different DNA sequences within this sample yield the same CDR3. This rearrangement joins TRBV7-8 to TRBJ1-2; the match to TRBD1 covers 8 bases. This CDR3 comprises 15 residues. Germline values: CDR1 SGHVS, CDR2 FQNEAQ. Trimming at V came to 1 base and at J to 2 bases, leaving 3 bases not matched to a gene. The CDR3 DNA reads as TGTGCCAGCAGCTTAGGACAGGGGAGGAACTATGGCTACACCTTC. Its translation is CASSLGQGRNYGYTF.

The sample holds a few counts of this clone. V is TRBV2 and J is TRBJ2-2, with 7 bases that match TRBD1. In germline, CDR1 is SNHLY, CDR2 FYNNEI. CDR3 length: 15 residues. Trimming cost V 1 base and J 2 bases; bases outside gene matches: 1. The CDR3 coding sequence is TGTGCCAGCAGTGAAGGACAGGGAAACACCGGGGAGCTGTTTTTT. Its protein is CASSEGQGNTGELFF.

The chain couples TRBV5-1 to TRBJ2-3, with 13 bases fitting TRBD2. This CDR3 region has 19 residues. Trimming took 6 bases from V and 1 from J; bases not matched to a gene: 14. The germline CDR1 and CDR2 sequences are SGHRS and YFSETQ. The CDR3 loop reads CASTRRTSGRGYGTDTQYF. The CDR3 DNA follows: TGCGCCAGCACCCGGAGGACTAGCGGGAGAGGGTATGGCACAGATACGCAGTATTTT.

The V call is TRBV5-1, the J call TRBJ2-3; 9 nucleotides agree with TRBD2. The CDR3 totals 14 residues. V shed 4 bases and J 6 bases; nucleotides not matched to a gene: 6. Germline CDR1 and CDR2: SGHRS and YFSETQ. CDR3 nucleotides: TGCGCCAGCAGCCTTGGCGGGAGGGCGGATACGCAGTATTTT. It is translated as CASSLGGRADTQYF.

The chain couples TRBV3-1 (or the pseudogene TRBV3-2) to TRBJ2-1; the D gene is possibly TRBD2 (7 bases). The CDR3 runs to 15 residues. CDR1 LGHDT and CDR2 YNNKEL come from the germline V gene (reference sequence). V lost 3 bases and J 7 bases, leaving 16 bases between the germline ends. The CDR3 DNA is TGTGCCAGCAGCCATGGCGGGGGCCTCTTAAATGAGCAGTTCTTC. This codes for CASSHGGGLLNEQFF.

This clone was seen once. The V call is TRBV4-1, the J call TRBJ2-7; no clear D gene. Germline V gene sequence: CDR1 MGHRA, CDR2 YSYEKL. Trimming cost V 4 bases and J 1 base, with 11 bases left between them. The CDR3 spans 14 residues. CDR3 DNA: TGCGCCAGCAGCCCCAGCGTGGTTTCCTACGAGCAGTACTTC. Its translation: CASSPSVVSYEQYF.

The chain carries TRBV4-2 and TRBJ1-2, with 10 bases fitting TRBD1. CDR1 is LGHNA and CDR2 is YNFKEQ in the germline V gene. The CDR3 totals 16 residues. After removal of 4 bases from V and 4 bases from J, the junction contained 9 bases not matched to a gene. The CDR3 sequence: CASSRRQGAQGYGYTF. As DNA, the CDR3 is TGTGCCAGCAGCCGAAGACAGGGGGCGCAGGGCTATGGCTACACCTTC.

CDR3 sequence (DNA): TGTGCCAGCAGCTTTGGGGGCAGCTACGAGCAGTACTTC. This translates into CASSFGGSYEQYF. The V call is TRBV7-3, the J call TRBJ2-7; the D gene is possibly TRBD1 (6 bases). The CDR3 consists of 13 residues. V was cut by 3 bases and J by 3 bases, with 9 bases left in between. CDR1 and CDR2 from the germline V gene are SGHTA and FQGTGA.

CDR3 DNA sequence: TGTGCCAGCAGCTATAGAGGGGGCGGGAGGGCGCAGTTCTTC. The encoded protein is CASSYRGGGRAQFF. The chain links TRBV28 to TRBJ2-1; 9 bases are a match to TRBD2. This CDR3 comprises 14 residues. Germline CDR1 reads MDHEN; CDR2 reads SYDVKM. J gave up 12 bases and V 6 bases, and 12 bases lay outside the gene matches.

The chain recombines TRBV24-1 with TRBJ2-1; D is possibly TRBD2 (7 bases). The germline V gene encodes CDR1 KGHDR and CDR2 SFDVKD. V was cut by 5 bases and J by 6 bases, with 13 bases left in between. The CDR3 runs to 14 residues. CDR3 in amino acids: CATSAHREGNEQFF. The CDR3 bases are TGTGCCACCAGTGCACACAGGGAGGGCAATGAGCAGTTCTTC.

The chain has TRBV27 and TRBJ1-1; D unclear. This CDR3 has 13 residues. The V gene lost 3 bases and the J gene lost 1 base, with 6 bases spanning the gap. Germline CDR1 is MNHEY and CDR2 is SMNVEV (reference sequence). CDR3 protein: CASSLAGNTEAFF. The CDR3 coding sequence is TGTGCCAGCAGTTTGGCAGGGAACACTGAAGCTTTCTTT.

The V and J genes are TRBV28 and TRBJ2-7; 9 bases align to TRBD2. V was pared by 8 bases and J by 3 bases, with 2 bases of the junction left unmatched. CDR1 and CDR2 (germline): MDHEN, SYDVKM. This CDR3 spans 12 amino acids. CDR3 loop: CASSSGNYEQYF. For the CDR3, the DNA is TGTGCCAGCTCTAGCGGGAACTACGAGCAGTACTTC. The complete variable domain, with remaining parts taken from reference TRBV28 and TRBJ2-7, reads DVKVTQSSRYLVKRTGEKVFLECVQDMDHENMFWYRQDPGLGLRLIYFSYDVKMKEKGDIPEGYSVSREKKERFSLILESASTNQTSMYLCASSSGNYEQYFGPGTRLTVT.

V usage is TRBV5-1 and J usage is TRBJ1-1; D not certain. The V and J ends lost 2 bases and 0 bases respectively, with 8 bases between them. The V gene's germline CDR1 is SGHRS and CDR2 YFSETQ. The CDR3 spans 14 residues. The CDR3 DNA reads TGCGCCAGCAGCTTAAATATCCTGAACACTGAAGCTTTCTTT. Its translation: CASSLNILNTEAFF.

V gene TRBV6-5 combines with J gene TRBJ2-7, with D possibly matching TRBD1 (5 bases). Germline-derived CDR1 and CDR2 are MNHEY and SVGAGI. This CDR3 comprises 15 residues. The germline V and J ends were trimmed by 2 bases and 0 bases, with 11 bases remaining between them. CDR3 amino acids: CASSYGAGTSYEQYF. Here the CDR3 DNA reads TGTGCCAGCAGTTACGGGGCCGGCACCTCCTACGAGCAGTACTTC.

In nucleotides, the CDR3 is TGTGCCAGCAGTCCCCTTACTAGCGGGCCCGGTGAGCAGTTCTTC. Encoded protein: CASSPLTSGPGEQFF. This chain joins TRBV27 and TRBJ2-1; the match to TRBD2 covers 9 bases. The ends lost 5 bases at V and 9 bases at J; junction bases unmatched: 11. The germline gives CDR1 MNHEY, CDR2 SMNVEV (reference sequence). The CDR3 has 15 residues.

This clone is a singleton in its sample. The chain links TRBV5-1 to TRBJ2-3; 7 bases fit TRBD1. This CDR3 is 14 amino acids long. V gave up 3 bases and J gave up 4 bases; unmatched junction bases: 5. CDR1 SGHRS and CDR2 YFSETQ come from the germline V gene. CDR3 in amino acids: CASSWTGDPDTQYF. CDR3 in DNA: TGCGCCAGCAGCTGGACAGGCGACCCAGATACGCAGTATTTT.

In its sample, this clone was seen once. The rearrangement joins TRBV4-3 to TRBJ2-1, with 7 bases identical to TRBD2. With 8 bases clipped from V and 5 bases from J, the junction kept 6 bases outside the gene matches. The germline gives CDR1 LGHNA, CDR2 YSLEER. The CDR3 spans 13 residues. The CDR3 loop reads CASSLATDNEQFF. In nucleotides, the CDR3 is TGCGCCAGCTCACTAGCGACGGACAATGAGCAGTTCTTC.

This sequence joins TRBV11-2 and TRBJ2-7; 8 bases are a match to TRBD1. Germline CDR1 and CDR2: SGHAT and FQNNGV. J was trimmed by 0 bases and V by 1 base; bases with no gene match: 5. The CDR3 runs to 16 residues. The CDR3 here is CASSLGTGLISYEQYF. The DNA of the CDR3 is TGTGCCAGCAGCTTAGGGACAGGGCTCATCTCCTACGAGCAGTACTTC.